These 11 T cell receptor beta chains were sequenced from one sample in a study of blood T cell repertoires in COVID-19. Some clones are missing from TCRdb's copy, which holds only in-frame ones; the method was immunoSEQ multiplex PCR. The sample consists of some 130,000 clones, roughly 89% of them appearing once. The sample comprised peripheral blood. The receptor set was obtained from a man aged 55 to 70 with COVID-19, enrolled during active disease.

This clone was observed once. The rearrangement joins TRBV9 to TRBJ1-4; a weak D match, TRBD1 (6 bases). Deletions cut 1 base from V and 7 bases from J, with 11 bases between. Germline-derived CDR1 and CDR2 are SGDLS and YYNGEE. The CDR3 is 14 residues long. In DNA, the CDR3 is TGTGCCAGCAGCGTACACAGGGAGGGTGAAAAACTGTTTTTT. Encoded protein: CASSVHREGEKLFF.

Here the CDR3 reads CASSSPWGGPRGTDTQYF. The CDR3 DNA sequence: TGTGCCAGCAGCTCCCCCTGGGGGGGACCGCGGGGCACAGATACGCAGTATTTT. J is TRBJ2-3 and V is TRBV7-8; 7 bases fit TRBD2. There are 18 residues in the CDR3. V gave up 4 bases and J gave up 1 base; unmatched junction bases: 14. Looked up from germline, CDR1 is SGHVS and CDR2 is FQNEAQ. The full variable domain, completed using reference TRBV7-8 and TRBJ2-3, is GAGVSQSPRYKVAKRGQDVALRCDPISGHVSLFWYQQALGQGPEFLTYFQNEAQLDKSGLPSDRFFAERPEGSVSTLKIQRTQQEDSAVYLCASSSPWGGPRGTDTQYFGPGTRLTVL.

The gene calls are TRBV4-3 and TRBJ1-4; perhaps TRBD1 as D (5 bases). Germline V gene lookup returns CDR1 LGHNA and CDR2 YSLEER. V was pared by 4 bases and J by 8 bases, with 11 bases between. The CDR3 spans 13 residues. Here the CDR3 DNA reads TGCGCCAGCAGCCCGGGTCGGGGGGAAAAACTGTTTTTT. Translated, it gives CASSPGRGEKLFF.

This chain joins TRBV28 and TRBJ2-1, with TRBD1 matching 7 bases. J gave up 8 bases and V 7 bases, and 14 bases lay outside the gene matches. Germline CDR1 and CDR2: MDHEN and SYDVKM. The CDR3 loop spans 15 amino acids. This CDR3 is CASKGLGVGGDEQFF. The CDR3 DNA reads as TGTGCCAGCAAAGGGTTAGGGGTAGGGGGCGATGAGCAGTTCTTC.

This clone was observed a single time. The chain couples TRBV7-3 to TRBJ2-3; 8 nucleotides line up with TRBD2. The trim removed 3 bases at V and 3 bases at J, leaving 2 bases unmatched. From germline, CDR1 is SGHTA and CDR2 FQGTGA. The CDR3 is made up of 14 amino acids. The CDR3 DNA follows: TGTGCCAGCAGCTTCTTAGCGGGGACAGATACGCAGTATTTT. It translates to CASSFLAGTDTQYF.

The V gene is TRBV4-2, the J gene TRBJ1-1; D is undetermined. Looked up from germline, CDR1 is LGHNA and CDR2 is YNFKEQ. The CDR3 sequence is 15 residues long. The V end was cut by 0 bases, the J end by 3 bases, with 11 bases between. In DNA, the CDR3 is TGTGCCAGCAGCCAAGATTATATGGAGGACACTGAAGCTTTCTTT. Translated, it gives CASSQDYMEDTEAFF.

CDR3 residues: CSVEGGLSSYEQYF. Written as DNA, the CDR3 is TGCAGCGTTGAGGGAGGACTCAGCTCCTACGAGCAGTACTTC. The V call is TRBV29-1, the J call TRBJ2-7; weak D call: TRBD2 (6 bases). V gave up 3 bases and J gave up 0 bases, with 12 bases separating them. The CDR3 length is 14 residues. Germline V CDR1 and CDR2: SQVTM, ANQGSEA.

V is TRBV29-1 and J is TRBJ1-4, with 9 nucleotides matching TRBD1. The V and J ends lost 2 bases and 7 bases, in that order; junction bases with no gene match: 5. Per germline, CDR1 SQVTM and CDR2 ANQGSEA. This CDR3 is 14 amino acids long. The CDR3 reads CSVEYRGRGEKLFF. CDR3 DNA sequence: TGCAGCGTTGAATACAGGGGGCGCGGTGAAAAACTGTTTTTT.

A few counts support this clone. The genes are TRBV10-3 and TRBJ1-1; D ambiguous. The CDR3 sequence is 11 residues long. V lost 2 bases and J 8 bases, leaving 6 bases between the germline ends. Germline values: CDR1 ENHRY, CDR2 SYGVKD. CDR3 sequence reads: CAISETEEAFF. In DNA form, the CDR3 reads TGTGCCATCAGTGAGACAGAGGAAGCTTTCTTT.

This chain connects TRBV6-1 to TRBJ1-4; 8 nucleotides align to TRBD1. V dropped 3 bases and J dropped 7; count of bases not matched to a gene: 4. Looked up from germline, CDR1 is MNHNS and CDR2 is SASEGT. The CDR3 runs to 14 residues. CDR3 bases: TGTGCCAGCAGTGAGCAGGGGGCCGCTGAAAAACTGTTTTTT. It yields the protein CASSEQGAAEKLFF.

This clone was counted a few times. V usage is TRBV12-3 or TRBV12-4 and J usage is TRBJ1-2; a possible D gene is TRBD1 (5 bases). The ends were cut back, 6 bases at V and 8 bases at J, with 16 bases in the middle. The length of the CDR3 is 13 residues. CDR3 amino acids: CASRGDQGGGYTF. CDR3 nucleotides: TGTGCCAGCAGGGGCGACCAGGGTGGGGGCTACACCTTC.